Presented here are 13 T cell receptor beta chains from one specimen sequenced in a study of blood T cell repertoires in COVID-19. Generated by immunoSEQ multiplex PCR, the TCRdb table keeps only in-frame clones and is missing some. The repertoire holds 200,000 to 250,000 clones, with around 80% as singletons. The sample taken for sequencing was PBMCs or T cells enriched from blood (not recorded which). These receptors originate from a man aged 60 to 75 who had recovered from COVID-19.

The chain has TRBV19 and TRBJ2-3; D ambiguous. From germline, CDR1 is LNHDA and CDR2 SQIVND (reference sequence). Trimming removed 3 bases at V and 8 bases at J, with 12 bases between. The CDR3 sequence is 13 residues long. The CDR3 DNA is TGTGCCAGTAGTATTCTTCTGTTCCGTACGCAGTATTTT. Its translation: CASSILLFRTQYF. Drawing the rest from reference TRBV19 and TRBJ2-3, the complete variable domain is DGGITQSPKYLFRKEGQNVTLSCEQNLNHDAMYWYRQDPGQGLRLIYYSQIVNDFQKGDIAEGYSVSREKKESFPLTVTSAQKNPTAFYLCASSILLFRTQYFGPGTRLTVL.

The chain joins TRBV3-1 (or the pseudogene TRBV3-2) to TRBJ1-3; the D is unclear. V dropped 1 base and J dropped 0 bases, with 10 bases sitting between them. CDR3 size: 16 residues. Germline CDR1 reads LGHDT; CDR2 reads YNNKEL (reference sequence). The CDR3 nucleotides are TGTGCCAGCAGCCAAGTCAGCGGTAACTCTGGAAACACCATATATTTT. Translated, it gives CASSQVSGNSGNTIYF.

This sequence joins TRBV19 and TRBJ1-4; D is ambiguous. Germline CDR1 and CDR2: LNHDA and SQIVND (reference sequence). The CDR3 totals 12 residues. The V and J ends lost 1 base and 7 bases respectively, with 4 bases between them. The DNA for the CDR3 is TGTGCCAGTAGTATAGTCAGTGAAAAACTGTTTTTT. This codes for CASSIVSEKLFF.

This chain joins TRBV5-5 and TRBJ1-6; 7 nucleotides line up with TRBD1. The CDR3 has 16 residues. Trimming cost V 2 bases and J 4 bases; bases outside gene matches: 6. Germline V gene lookup returns CDR1 SGHKS and CDR2 YYEKEE (reference sequence). Here the CDR3 reads CASSFQGDMYNSPLHF. The CDR3 DNA is TGTGCCAGCAGCTTCCAGGGGGATATGTATAATTCACCCCTCCACTTT.

The chain uses TRBV6-4 and TRBJ1-6, with a possible D match to TRBD1 (5 bases). The CDR3 runs to 13 residues. Germline CDR1 and CDR2: MRHNA and SNTAGT. Trimming left V 6 bases short and J 9 bases short, with 12 bases between. CDR3 loop: CASSQGVGSPLHF. Here the CDR3 DNA reads TGTGCCAGCAGCCAAGGGGTTGGTTCACCCCTCCACTTT.

The CDR3 sequence is CASSITGHQPQHF. In DNA form, the CDR3 reads TGTGCCAGTAGTATAACAGGTCATCAGCCCCAGCATTTT. This chain connects TRBV19 to TRBJ1-5; D might be TRBD1 (5 bases). CDR1 is LNHDA and CDR2 is SQIVND in the germline V gene (reference sequence). Trimming pared 2 bases from V and 5 bases from J, leaving 7 bases between. The CDR3 totals 13 residues.

A note on this clone: Other DNA sequences in the sample encode the same CDR3. This chain links TRBV5-1 with TRBJ2-5; 11 bases match TRBD2. Germline CDR1 SGHRS, CDR2 YFSETQ. The CDR3 extends over 15 amino acids. With 2 bases clipped from V and 5 bases from J, the junction kept 5 bases outside the gene matches. CDR3 residues: CASSFSGGARETQYF. CDR3 coding DNA: TGCGCCAGCAGCTTTAGCGGGGGGGCCAGGGAGACCCAGTACTTC.

The chain recombines TRBV29-1 with TRBJ1-1; TRBD1 matches at 9 bases. Trimming removed 4 bases from V and 1 base from J; junction bases left unmatched: 1. Germline assignment: CDR1 SQVTM and CDR2 ANQGSEA. This CDR3 is built from 13 residues. In DNA form, the CDR3 reads TGCAGCGTTGCGGACAGGGGGAACACTGAAGCTTTCTTT. Translation: CSVADRGNTEAFF.

This clone was counted once. The chain couples TRBV5-1 to TRBJ1-6; D might be TRBD1 (6 bases). The germline CDR1 and CDR2 sequences are SGHRS and YFSETQ. This CDR3 has 18 residues. V was trimmed by 4 bases and J by 3 bases, leaving 20 bases between them. The CDR3 is CASSPRGPRDIYNSPLHF. The CDR3 nucleotides read TGCGCCAGCAGCCCCAGGGGACCCCGGGACATCTATAATTCACCCCTCCACTTT.

This chain joins TRBV9 and TRBJ2-5; TRBD2 aligns across 8 bases. This CDR3 contains 15 residues. The junction had 7 bases not matched to a gene; V was cut back by 4 bases and J by 2 bases. Germline assignment: CDR1 SGDLS and CDR2 YYNGEE. CDR3 sequence reads: CASSNIVAGQETQYF. CDR3 bases: TGTGCCAGCAGCAACATCGTAGCGGGGCAAGAGACCCAGTACTTC.

This rearrangement joins TRBV29-1 to TRBJ1-2; the D gene is possibly TRBD1 (5 bases). CDR1 is SQVTM, CDR2 ANQGSEA, per germline. CDR3 size: 13 residues. Trimming stripped 7 bases from V and 2 bases from J, with 14 bases between. As DNA, the CDR3 is TGCAGCGCGGATAGGGGTACCAACTATGGCTACACCTTC. This gives the protein CSADRGTNYGYTF.

The chain uses TRBV7-3 and TRBJ1-2; 7 bases align to TRBD1. The ends lost 5 bases at V and 0 bases at J; junction bases unmatched: 6. This CDR3 region has 15 residues. Germline lookup yields CDR1 SGHTA and CDR2 FQGTGA. This chain's CDR3 is CASSPGDRTNYGYTF. The CDR3 region has the DNA TGTGCCAGCAGCCCAGGGGACAGAACTAACTATGGCTACACCTTC.

V gene TRBV5-6 combines with J gene TRBJ1-1; a possible D gene is TRBD1 (6 bases). CDR1 is SGHDT and CDR2 is YYEEEE in the germline V gene. CDR3 length equals 14 residues. The V end lost 6 bases, the J end lost 1 base, and 13 bases lay between the germline ends. The CDR3 is CASTWGQSNTEAFF. The CDR3 nucleotides read TGTGCCAGCACCTGGGGACAATCGAACACTGAAGCTTTCTTT. Together with reference TRBV5-6 and TRBJ1-1, the CDR3 gives the full variable domain: DAGVTQSPTHLIKTRGQQVTLRCSPKSGHDTVSWYQQALGQGPQFIFQYYEEEERQRGNFPDRFSGHQFPNYSSELNVNALLLGDSALYLCASTWGQSNTEAFFGQGTRLTVV.